A single sample gave rise to the 16 T cell receptor beta chains below, sequenced in a study of T-cell reconstitution after alpha-beta-depleted transplantation in children. The TCRbeta library was prepared with unique molecular identifiers. One entry per CDR3 protein results from TCRdb running MiXCR on the PCR reads. The sample consists of 190,000 or so distinct CDR3 sequences, more than 6.5% of them appearing once. Material: PBMCs from the stem cell graft donor, obtained from the stem cell graft. The receptor set was obtained from a human donor who donated a stem cell graft to a child with Wiskott-Aldrich syndrome.

This clonotype was seen a few times. The chain combines TRBV20-1 with TRBJ2-4; weak D call: TRBD1 (6 bases). The V and J ends lost 6 bases and 0 bases respectively, with 12 bases between them. Germline V gene sequence: CDR1 DFQATT, CDR2 SNEGSKA (reference sequence). This CDR3 is 14 amino acids long. In DNA form, the CDR3 reads TGCAGTGCGTCCGACAGGATAGCCAAAAACATTCAGTACTTC. It is translated as CSASDRIAKNIQYF.

The gene calls are TRBV6-2 or TRBV6-3 and TRBJ2-1; either TRBD1 or TRBD2 may supply D (5 bases each). CDR3 length: 14 amino acids. Germline V gene sequence: CDR1 MNHEY, CDR2 SVGEGT. Trimming removed 6 bases from V and 8 bases from J, with 17 bases in between. CDR3 sequence: CASSILGAADEQFF. The CDR3 DNA reads TGTGCCAGCAGCATCTTAGGGGCAGCGGATGAGCAGTTCTTC.

This clonotype was found many times. V and J are TRBV6-1 and TRBJ2-5, with D hard to call. The CDR3 totals 13 residues. Germline loops: CDR1 MNHNS, CDR2 SASEGT. V was trimmed by 8 bases and J by 2 bases, leaving 12 bases between them. The CDR3, as DNA: TGTGCCAGCGGGCCAGTAGGACAAGAGACCCAGTACTTC. As protein: CASGPVGQETQYF.

This clonotype was recorded many times. The rearrangement uses TRBV24-1 and TRBJ2-7, with unresolved D. The CDR3 loop spans 11 amino acids. The germline CDR1 and CDR2 sequences are KGHDR and SFDVKD. V lost 5 bases, J lost 6 bases, and 7 bases lay in between. The CDR3 sequence is CATSAAGEQYF. The CDR3 DNA is TGTGCCACCAGTGCAGCAGGCGAGCAGTACTTC.

This clonotype was counted at least ten times. This chain links TRBV10-2 with TRBJ1-5; TRBD1 matches 8 bases. The CDR3 extends over 16 amino acids. CDR1 and CDR2 (germline): WSHSY, SAAADI. Trimming cost V 2 bases and J 1 base; bases outside gene matches: 4. The CDR3 coding sequence is TGCGCCAGCAGTGAGCAGGGGGCGTTAAGCAATCAGCCCCAGCATTTT. Its translation is CASSEQGALSNQPQHF.

This clonotype occurred many times. The CDR3 is CSALGGGGNIQYF. The CDR3 coding sequence is TGCAGTGCTCTCGGAGGGGGTGGAAACATTCAGTACTTC. The chain has TRBV20-1 and TRBJ2-4, with D perhaps assigned TRBD1 or TRBD2 (6 bases each). Germline assignment: CDR1 DFQATT and CDR2 SNEGSKA (reference sequence). The CDR3 runs to 13 residues. Trimming took 5 bases from V and 6 from J, leaving 14 bases between them.

This clonotype was seen ten or more times. The chain couples TRBV29-1 to TRBJ2-3, with D uncertain. Germline values: CDR1 SQVTM, CDR2 ANQGSEA. The CDR3 is 13 amino acids. Trimming removed 4 bases at V and 2 bases at J, with 10 bases between. As DNA, the CDR3 is TGCAGCGTTGCAGGAATCCTCACAGATACGCAGTATTTT. Its protein is CSVAGILTDTQYF.

This clonotype was seen many times. The V gene is TRBV6-5, the J gene TRBJ1-1; possibly TRBD1 for D (5 bases). In germline, CDR1 is MNHEY, CDR2 SVGAGI. This CDR3 is 13 amino acids long. The germline V and J ends were trimmed by 0 bases and 5 bases, with 7 bases remaining between them. The CDR3 DNA follows: TGTGCCAGCAGTTACTCGGGGCAAACTGAAGCTTTCTTT. Translated, it gives CASSYSGQTEAFF.

This clonotype was seen repeatedly, ten times or more. V is TRBV20-1 and J is TRBJ2-2; a weak D match, TRBD2 (6 bases). Germline V lookup: CDR1 DFQATT, CDR2 SNEGSKA (reference sequence). The CDR3 has 12 residues. V was pared by 2 bases and J by 7 bases, with 8 bases between. CDR3 sequence reads: CSARQEGGELFF. The CDR3 nucleotides read TGCAGTGCTAGACAGGAGGGCGGGGAGCTGTTTTTT.

This clonotype was seen at least ten times. V usage is TRBV5-1 and J usage is TRBJ1-4; D is perhaps TRBD1 (5 bases). Trimming stripped 1 base from V and 5 bases from J, with 12 bases between. Germline V gives CDR1 SGHRS, CDR2 YFSETQ. The CDR3 runs to 15 residues. Here the CDR3 reads CASSLNTGKNEKLFF. The CDR3 nucleotides read TGCGCCAGCAGCTTGAATACAGGAAAGAATGAAAAACTGTTTTTT.

On this clonotype itself: This sequence may be a read error, since a much larger clone differs from it by one base. Because the CDR3 is missing its conserved closing phenylalanine or tryptophan, this is likely a read error. The gene calls are TRBV10-3 and TRBJ2-7; no definite D call. Germline CDR1 ENHRY, CDR2 SYGVKD. The V gene lost 6 bases and the J gene lost 0 bases, with 6 bases spanning the gap. The CDR3 has 12 residues. The CDR3 bases are TGTGCCATCAGCAGCAGCTCCTACGAGCAGTACTTA. This translates into CAISSSSYEQYL.

This rearrangement joins TRBV12-3 or TRBV12-4 to TRBJ2-7; a weak D match, TRBD2 (5 bases). Trimming shortened V by 3 bases and J by 2 bases, and 11 bases separated the two germline ends. The CDR3 has 14 residues. CDR3 amino acids: CASSFSLAAYEQYF. For the CDR3, the DNA is TGTGCCAGCAGTTTCAGTCTAGCAGCCTACGAGCAGTACTTC.

Ten or more counts support this clonotype. The J gene is TRBJ2-3, the V gene TRBV12-3 or TRBV12-4; perhaps D is TRBD1 or TRBD2 (5 bases each). Trimming cost V 5 bases and J 6 bases, with 18 bases left between them. The length of the CDR3 is 15 residues. CDR3 protein: CASSLGVLLTDTQYF. The CDR3 DNA sequence: TGTGCCAGCAGTCTGGGGGTATTACTAACGGATACGCAGTATTTT.

This clonotype was counted at least ten times. The rearrangement uses TRBV24-1 and TRBJ2-1; tentative D call: TRBD2 (6 bases). The V end was cut by 5 bases, the J end by 4 bases, with 11 bases between. Germline loops: CDR1 KGHDR, CDR2 SFDVKD. CDR3 length equals 14 residues. The CDR3 loop is CATSGLGSYNEQFF. The CDR3 DNA sequence: TGTGCCACCAGTGGACTAGGGTCATACAATGAGCAGTTCTTC.

This clonotype was recorded at least ten times. The V gene is TRBV15, the J gene TRBJ1-2; unclear D gene. Germline CDR1 LNHNV, CDR2 YYDKDF (reference sequence). The V end was cut by 3 bases, the J end by 6 bases, with 11 bases between. The CDR3 is 13 residues long. CDR3 loop: CATSSEGRHGYTF. DNA for the CDR3: TGTGCCACCAGCAGTGAGGGCCGCCATGGCTACACCTTC.

At least ten counts were recorded for this clonotype. V gene TRBV12-3 or TRBV12-4 combines with J gene TRBJ2-1; 8 bases align to TRBD2. The trim removed 7 bases at V and 0 bases at J, leaving 2 bases unmatched. This CDR3 is built from 14 residues. CDR3 loop: CASTTSGSYNEQFF. The CDR3 DNA sequence: TGTGCCAGCACCACTAGCGGCTCCTACAATGAGCAGTTCTTC.